Listed here are 10 T cell receptor beta chains from one sample, sequenced in a study of Ad26.COV2.S vaccination and SARS-CoV-2 variants. Treatment here: approximately 18 received Ad26.COV2.S at low or high dose, single or two shots; 5 received placebo; per-sample allocation not given. The study sampled participants on day 63 after the first vaccine or placebo injection. Data came from immunoSEQ multiplex PCR; TCRdb stores just in-frame clones and leaves some out. The top ten hold roughly a tenth of the sample, which has about 350,000 clones, 65% to 90% seen once. The sample in question was peripheral blood, obtained in a trial of Ad26.COV2.S vaccine versus placebo. These receptors were collected from a person between 18 and 59 years old who received the Ad26.COV2.S COVID-19 vaccine or a placebo.

This chain connects TRBV7-2 to TRBJ1-1; D is unresolved. V gave up 4 bases and J gave up 2 bases, with 11 bases separating them. From germline, CDR1 is SGHTA and CDR2 FQGNSA. This CDR3 region has 14 residues. The CDR3: CASSSGLVNTEAFF. For the CDR3, the DNA is TGTGCCAGCAGCTCTGGCCTGGTAAACACTGAAGCTTTCTTT.

The chain recombines TRBV19 with TRBJ2-3; 7 bases align to TRBD2. Losses at the gene ends were 10 bases for V and 6 bases for J; bases not matched to a gene: 16. This CDR3 is 15 amino acids long. Germline V gives CDR1 LNHDA, CDR2 SQIVND (reference sequence). The CDR3 reads CATAQTSRRADTQYF. CDR3 nucleotides: TGTGCCACAGCCCAGACTAGCAGGAGGGCCGATACGCAGTATTTT.

This chain links TRBV28 with TRBJ1-5; no definite D call. Germline CDR1 MDHEN, CDR2 SYDVKM. V lost 1 base and J lost 3, with 1 base in between. This CDR3 comprises 12 residues. This chain's CDR3 is CASSLFNQPQHF. The CDR3 nucleotides read TGTGCCAGCAGTTTATTCAATCAGCCCCAGCATTTT.

This sequence joins TRBV19 and TRBJ2-1, with 8 bases lining up with TRBD2. Germline V gene data show CDR1 as LNHDA and CDR2 as SQIVND (reference sequence). The V segment lost 7 bases and the J segment 1 base; nucleotides outside the gene matches: 18. This CDR3 region has 19 residues. The CDR3 DNA reads TGTGCCAGTACCCCGGGGTATATTGGCGGGAGGTCTTCCTACAATGAGCAGTTCTTC. It encodes CASTPGYIGGRSSYNEQFF.

The chain joins TRBV6-4 to TRBJ1-1, with TRBD1 matching over 8 bases. After removal of 4 bases from V and 5 bases from J, the junction contained 6 bases not matched to a gene. CDR1 is MRHNA and CDR2 is SNTAGT in the germline V gene. This CDR3 spans 14 amino acids. DNA of the CDR3: TGTGCCAGCAGTGCCGAGACAGGGGTAACTGAAGCTTTCTTT. It specifies CASSAETGVTEAFF.

The rearrangement links TRBV5-1 to TRBJ2-1; 7 nucleotides align to TRBD1. The CDR3 has 12 amino acids. The V gene end was trimmed by 4 bases and the J gene end by 7 bases; junction bases not matched to a gene: 2. Germline CDR1 and CDR2: SGHRS and YFSETQ. The CDR3 DNA reads TGCGCCAGCAGCGGGGACAGAAATGAGCAGTTCTTC. Translated: CASSGDRNEQFF.

The chain couples TRBV30 to TRBJ1-1, with D tentatively TRBD1 (6 bases). V was trimmed by 1 base and J by 5 bases, leaving 14 bases between them. There are 14 residues in the CDR3. From germline, CDR1 is GTSNPN and CDR2 SVGIG (reference sequence). The CDR3 DNA reads as TGTGCCTGGAGTGCTACAGGGAACCCGACTGAAGCTTTCTTT. Its protein is CAWSATGNPTEAFF.

This chain's CDR3 is CASSFLQPDEQFF. Here the CDR3 DNA reads TGTGCCAGCAGTTTCCTCCAGCCCGATGAGCAGTTCTTC. This chain links TRBV27 with TRBJ2-1; D gene uncertain. The germline V and J ends were trimmed by 3 bases and 8 bases, with 11 bases remaining between them. Germline V gene sequence: CDR1 MNHEY, CDR2 SMNVEV (reference sequence). This CDR3 is 13 amino acids long.

The chain carries TRBV19 and TRBJ2-1, with 10 bases fitting TRBD1. CDR3 length: 15 amino acids. The J segment lost 4 bases and the V segment lost 7 bases, leaving 7 bases of the junction unmatched. Per germline, CDR1 LNHDA and CDR2 SQIVND (reference sequence). The CDR3: CASTPGQGLYNEQFF. CDR3 nucleotides: TGTGCCAGTACCCCGGGACAGGGGTTGTACAATGAGCAGTTCTTC.

The rearrangement uses TRBV5-4 and TRBJ2-7, with D possibly matching TRBD2 (6 bases). Germline V gene lookup returns CDR1 SGHNT and CDR2 YYREEE (reference sequence). The CDR3 consists of 15 residues. Trimming took 3 bases from V and 3 from J, leaving 16 bases between them. The CDR3 coding sequence is TGTGCCAGCAGCTCAAACGGGGGTGACCTCTACGAGCAGTACTTC. Translated: CASSSNGGDLYEQYF.